Described below is a single T cell receptor (beta chain) sequence and its context. Per the authors' pipeline: Amplifying reference gene primers gave estimates of nucleated cell counts. Assay: immunoSEQ multiplex PCR; the TCRdb copy retains only in-frame clones and omits some. V, J and clone size are taken as reported in that table, and D and trimming were inferred from the DNA itself. The table lists around 28,000 clones, 75% to 90% of them singletons, with about 30% in the top ten. This CDR3 has 12 residues. Germline V gene data show CDR1 as GTSNPN and CDR2 as SVGIG (reference sequence). Trimming shortened V by 2 bases and J by 4 bases, and 8 bases separated the two germline ends. The Seattle site enrolled patients during active infection and followed them longitudinally. This sample stems from a study of blood T cell repertoires in COVID-19. In the study overall: COVID-19 samples, acute and convalescent, were from the United States, Italy and Spain. Sample material is recorded as cDNA or gDNA derived from T cells, B-cell-depleted T cells, or PBMCs.

Specimen: peripheral blood. This chain connects TRBV30 to TRBJ1-2, with a tentative D call TRBD1 (5 bases). This clonotype was sampled from a woman of 80 years or more with COVID-19, enrolled during active disease. The DNA of the CDR3 is TGTGCCTGGAGTACCACAGGCTATGGCTACACCTTC. Translation gives CAWSTTGYGYTF.